One and the same sample provided the 32 T cell receptor beta chains below, sequenced in a study of T cells in women clearing cervical HPV infection. Generated by immunoSEQ multiplex PCR, the TCRdb table keeps only in-frame clones and is missing some. The sample's table shows roughly 35,000 clones. Sequencing used blood buffy coat. These receptor sequences come from a woman aged 18-70 years with a cervical HPV16 infection that either progressed to CIN3+ or cleared (not recorded which).

Points on this clone: The CDR3 end lies 3 residues beyond the end of the read and is filled in from the germline J gene. The chain recombines TRBV3-1 (or the pseudogene TRBV3-2) with TRBJ1-2; unclear D gene. Trimming left V 4 bases short and J 7 bases short, with 13 bases between. The CDR3 runs to 13 residues. Germline V lookup: CDR1 LGHDT, CDR2 YNNKEL (reference sequence). The CDR3 bases that were read are TGTGCCAGCAGCCCACGCGGTTCGCTTGGC. Its translation is CASSPRGSLG. The entire CDR3 sequence reads CASSPRGSLGYTF.

The covered CDR3 bases are TGTGCCAGCAGCCCGGCGGGGGTCCCCACAGATACG. Protein product: CASSPAGVPTDT. The whole CDR3 protein is CASSPAGVPTDTQYF. The chain recombines TRBV5-4 with TRBJ2-3; 7 nucleotides agree with TRBD2. The sequence runs out 3 residues before the end of the CDR3; the remainder is reconstructed from the germline J gene. The CDR3 is made up of 15 amino acids. With V trimmed by 4 bases and J by 2 bases, 7 bases remained unmatched. Germline V CDR1 and CDR2: SGHNT, YYREEE (reference sequence).

As regards this clone: Sequencing ends 3 residues short of the CDR3 end; the germline J gene provides the rest. This chain joins TRBV5-1 and TRBJ2-2; D perhaps matches TRBD1 (5 bases). CDR3 size: 14 residues. Trimming removed 4 bases from V and 2 bases from J, with 9 bases in between. CDR1 and CDR2 (germline): SGHRS, YFSETQ. The chain's CDR3 is CASSQGLNTGELFF. The sequenced CDR3 bases are TGCGCCAGCAGCCAGGGCCTTAACACCGGGGAG.

With regard to this clone: The read halts 3 residues ahead of the CDR3 end, with the missing end drawn from the germline J gene. The V call is TRBV20-1, the J call TRBJ2-1; maybe TRBD1 (6 bases). This CDR3 comprises 14 residues. Per germline, CDR1 DFQATT and CDR2 SNEGSKA (reference sequence). V was clipped by 3 bases and J by 0 bases, with 9 bases between them. This chain's CDR3 is CSASRGGSYNEQFF. The DNA read from the CDR3 is TGCAGTGCTAGTAGAGGGGGCTCCTACAATGAG.

Remarks on this clone: The same CDR3 can be traced to other DNA sequences in this sample. CDR3 sequence: CASSPASGSYEQYF. CDR3 DNA, as far as it was read: TGTGCCAGCAGCCCGGCCAGCGGATCCTACGAG. J is TRBJ2-7 and V is TRBV5-4; perhaps TRBD2 as D (5 bases). The read comes to an end 3 residues before the CDR3 does, leaving the germline J gene to fill in the end. V lost 4 bases and J lost 1, with 12 bases in between. This CDR3 spans 14 amino acids. Germline-derived CDR1 and CDR2 are SGHNT and YYREEE (reference sequence).

The CDR3 sequence is CASRTTGSVNKLFF. The DNA read from the CDR3 is TGTGCCAGTAGGACGACAGGGTCAGTGAACAAG. The chain combines TRBV19 with TRBJ2-2, with 7 bases fitting TRBD1. The CDR3 end falls 3 residues outside the read, so it is completed with the germline J gene. Germline CDR1 is LNHDA and CDR2 is SQIVND (reference sequence). The CDR3 sequence is 14 residues long.

On this clone itself: The CDR3 end is not reached by the read, which stops 3 residues before it; the germline J gene fills it in. The V and J genes are TRBV2 and TRBJ1-2, with D tentatively TRBD1 (5 bases). The CDR3 covers 12 residues. The V and J ends lost 2 bases and 4 bases respectively, with 5 bases between them. Germline loops: CDR1 SNHLY, CDR2 FYNNEI. CDR3 loop: CASSERGYGYTF. The CDR3 bases that were read are TGTGCCAGCAGTGAAAGGGGCTATGGC.

With regard to this clone: Read coverage stops 3 residues before the CDR3 terminus; the germline J gene supplies the remainder. The chain links TRBV19 to TRBJ2-2; perhaps TRBD1 as D (5 bases). The germline CDR1 and CDR2 sequences are LNHDA and SQIVND (reference sequence). CDR3 length: 16 amino acids. Trimming removed 5 bases from V and 7 bases from J, with 20 bases in between. This CDR3 reads CASSLFGSGMSGELFF. The CDR3 DNA, read in part, is TGTGCCAGTAGTCTCTTCGGGTCAGGGATGAGCGGGGAG.

A remark on this clone: The read is 3 residues too short to cover the CDR3 end, so that end is filled in from the germline J gene. The chain links TRBV20-1 to TRBJ1-2, with unresolved D. V lost 3 bases and J 7 bases, leaving 12 bases between the germline ends. Germline CDR1 DFQATT, CDR2 SNEGSKA (reference sequence). This CDR3 is built from 12 residues. CDR3 DNA, as far as it was read: TGCAGTGCTAGTTTTCAGGACTTTGGC. Residues: CSASFQDFG. The full-length CDR3 reads as CSASFQDFGYTF.

In the case of this clone: The read halts 3 residues ahead of the CDR3 end, with the missing end drawn from the germline J gene. V gene TRBV20-1 combines with J gene TRBJ2-3, with D maybe TRBD1 (6 bases). Germline assignment: CDR1 DFQATT and CDR2 SNEGSKA (reference sequence). The CDR3 runs 12 residues. CDR3 amino acids: CSARPGDQPQYF. The CDR3 bases that were read are TGCAGTGCTAGGCCAGGGGACCAGCCG.

Remarks on this clone: The DNA ends 3 residues before the CDR3 does, and the rest of the CDR3 is filled in from the germline J gene. The genes are TRBV11-2 and TRBJ2-3, with a possible D match to TRBD1 (5 bases). CDR1 is SGHAT, CDR2 FQNNGV, per germline. This CDR3 region has 15 residues. The covered CDR3 bases are TGTGCCAGCAGCTTAGTTGGGGCGTCGGTAGAGACG. Its protein is CASSLVGASVET. The whole CDR3 sequence is CASSLVGASVETQYF.

As for this clone: Sequencing ends 3 residues short of the CDR3 end; the germline J gene provides the rest. V gene TRBV11-3 combines with J gene TRBJ2-3; 9 bases are shared with TRBD1. Germline values: CDR1 SGHNT, CDR2 YENEEA. The CDR3 has 14 amino acids. CDR3 loop: CASSSGQGQETQYF. CDR3 DNA (partial): TGTGCCAGCAGCTCGGGACAGGGCCAAGAGACG. Drawing the rest from reference TRBV11-3 and TRBJ2-3, the complete variable domain is EAGVVQSPRYKIIEKKQPVAFWCNPISGHNTLYWYLQNLGQGPELLIRYENEEAVDDSQLPKDRFSAERLKGVDSTLKIQPAELGDSAVYLCASSSGQGQETQYFGPGTRLTVL.

By frequency, this clone registers medium-sized (0.01 to 0.1%). The read ends 3 residues early relative to the CDR3; the germline J gene fills the gap. This chain connects TRBV18 to TRBJ2-5, with 11 nucleotides matching TRBD2. J gave up 3 bases and V 3 bases, and 3 bases lay outside the gene matches. Germline V gene data show CDR1 as KGHSH and CDR2 as LQKENI. The CDR3 totals 15 residues. CDR3 sequence reads: CASSPLLAGEETQYF. The sequenced CDR3 bases are TGTGCCAGCTCACCCTTACTAGCGGGAGAAGAGACC. Drawing the rest from reference TRBV18 and TRBJ2-5, the complete variable domain is NAGVMQNPRHLVRRRGQEARLRCSPMKGHSHVYWYRQLPEEGLKFMVYLQKENIIDESGMPKERFSAEFPKEGPSILRIQQVVRGDSAAYFCASSPLLAGEETQYFGPGTRLLVL.

With regard to this clone: The CDR3 extends 3 residues past the end of the read, so its final part is completed from the germline J gene. The chain employs TRBV5-4 and TRBJ2-1, with TRBD2 identical over 13 bases. Germline-derived CDR1 and CDR2 are SGHNT and YYREEE (reference sequence). V lost 2 bases, J lost 9 bases, and 8 bases stayed unmatched. CDR3 length: 16 residues. This CDR3 reads CASSLGLAGATSEQFF. CDR3 DNA (partial): TGTGCCAGCAGCTTAGGACTAGCGGGAGCCACATCTGAG.

In the case of this clone: The read stops 3 residues short of the end of the CDR3; the missing end is completed from the germline J gene. The V gene is TRBV28, the J gene TRBJ2-3, with TRBD1 matching 10 bases. Germline-derived CDR1 and CDR2 are MDHEN and SYDVKM. This CDR3 comprises 15 residues. V shed 0 bases, J shed 7 bases, and the junction held 4 bases outside the gene matches. CDR3: CASSLWTGGINTQYF. The part of the CDR3 DNA that was read is TGTGCCAGCAGTTTATGGACAGGGGGCATCAATACG.

Turning to this clone: The CDR3 extends 3 residues past the end of the read, so its final part is completed from the germline J gene. The chain combines TRBV20-1 with TRBJ2-3, with 8 positions matching TRBD1. The germline gives CDR1 DFQATT, CDR2 SNEGSKA (reference sequence). This CDR3 comprises 12 residues. CDR3 residues: CSYRGIQETQYF. The CDR3 DNA, read in part, is TGCAGTTACAGGGGGATTCAAGAGACG.

CDR3 protein: CASSLDQFDYTF. CDR3 bases read: TGTGCCAGCAGCTTAGACCAGTTCGAC. This chain links TRBV7-2 with TRBJ1-2; no reliable D call. The missing CDR3 end, 3 residues past where the read stops, is filled in from the germline J gene. The germline V gene encodes CDR1 SGHTA and CDR2 FQGNSA. The CDR3 consists of 12 residues. Using reference TRBV7-2 and TRBJ1-2 for the parts outside the CDR3, the full variable domain is GAGVSQSPSNKVTEKGKDVELRCDPISGHTALYWYRQSLGQGLEFLIYFQGNSAPDKSGLPSDRFSAERTGGSVSTLTIQRTQQEDSAVYLCASSLDQFDYTFGSGTRLTVV.

Comment on this clone: The DNA ends 3 residues before the CDR3 does, and the rest of the CDR3 is filled in from the germline J gene. The gene calls are TRBV5-1 and TRBJ1-2; D gene ambiguous. In germline, CDR1 is SGHRS, CDR2 YFSETQ. V was shortened by 0 bases and J by 3 bases, with 12 bases between the two germline ends. The length of the CDR3 is 15 residues. The sequenced part of the CDR3 DNA is TGCGCCAGCAGCTTGGCGGCGGGGTTGGACTATGGC. It encodes CASSLAAGLDYG. The complete CDR3 protein is CASSLAAGLDYGYTF.

Turning to this clone: The CDR3 end is not reached by the read, which stops 3 residues before it; the germline J gene fills it in. This sequence joins TRBV10-3 and TRBJ2-5; 10 bases line up with TRBD2. The CDR3 has 15 amino acids. V lost 3 bases, J lost 5 bases, and 6 bases stayed unmatched. Germline V gives CDR1 ENHRY, CDR2 SYGVKD. The covered CDR3 bases are TGTGCCATCAGTGAAGGCCTAGCGGGAGATGAGACC. Translated, it gives CAISEGLAGDET. The complete CDR3 sequence is CAISEGLAGDETQYF.

Worth noting for this clone: The CDR3 extends 3 residues past the end of the read, so its final part is completed from the germline J gene. V and J are TRBV20-1 and TRBJ2-2, with 8 bases that match TRBD2. The CDR3 has 16 residues. The J segment lost 1 base and the V segment lost 1 base, leaving 5 bases of the junction unmatched. The germline V gene has CDR1 DFQATT and CDR2 SNEGSKA (reference sequence). CDR3 DNA, as far as it was read: TGCAGTGCTAGAGGGCCCCTAGCGGGGAACACCGGGGAG. Its translation is CSARGPLAGNTGE. The complete CDR3 sequence is CSARGPLAGNTGELFF.

About this clone itself: The DNA ends 3 residues before the CDR3 does, and the rest of the CDR3 is filled in from the germline J gene. The chain uses TRBV19 and TRBJ2-3, with D hard to call. The germline CDR1 and CDR2 sequences are LNHDA and SQIVND (reference sequence). The length of the CDR3 is 13 residues. The CDR3 DNA, read in part, is TGTGCCAGTAGTATCTCAGGTAATCAGCCG. This translates into CASSISGNQP. The full CDR3 is CASSISGNQPQYF.

Points on this clone: The read finishes 3 residues shy of the CDR3 end, and the germline J gene is used to complete it. The genes are TRBV18 and TRBJ1-5, with a possible D match to TRBD1 (5 bases). Germline CDR1 KGHSH, CDR2 LQKENI. Trimming removed 6 bases from V and 3 bases from J, with 15 bases in between. This CDR3 region has 15 residues. CDR3 region: CASSPTGGINQPQHF. The DNA read from the CDR3 is TGTGCCAGCTCTCCTACGGGGGGTATCAATCAGCCC.

The covered CDR3 bases are TGCAGTGCTAGAGATGTGGGGGGGCCCGGTCGATCCGAG. Translating it yields CSARDVGGPGRSE. The full CDR3 is CSARDVGGPGRSEQYF. The chain recombines TRBV20-1 with TRBJ2-7; a weak D match, TRBD2 (7 bases). The CDR3 goes on 3 residues after the read ends, and that part is filled in from the germline J gene. V was cut by 0 bases and J by 6 bases, with 21 bases left in between. Germline V CDR1 and CDR2: DFQATT, SNEGSKA (reference sequence). CDR3 length: 16 amino acids.

Concerning this clone: The read gets to within 3 residues of the CDR3 end, and the germline J gene fills in the rest. The chain employs TRBV5-6 and TRBJ2-3, with 10 bases lining up with TRBD2. CDR3 length: 15 amino acids. Germline assignment: CDR1 SGHDT and CDR2 YYEEEE. The CDR3 bases that were read are TGTGCCAGCAGCTTTGAGCGGGGGGGCGTAGAGACG. Amino acid sequence: CASSFERGGVET. The full CDR3 sequence reads CASSFERGGVETQYF.

Concerning this clone: Coverage ceases 3 residues before the CDR3 finishes, and the germline J gene fills in the end. The rearrangement joins TRBV2 to TRBJ1-2; 7 bases fit TRBD1. The CDR3 totals 13 residues. Germline lookup yields CDR1 SNHLY and CDR2 FYNNEI. CDR3 DNA, as far as it was read: TGTGCCAGCAGTCAAACACTGGACAGGGGC. This sequence encodes CASSQTLDRG. The CDR3 as a whole reads CASSQTLDRGYTF.

Note on this clone: The CDR3 is cut off 3 residues early in the read; its end comes from the germline J gene. The chain joins TRBV5-1 to TRBJ2-1; D remains unclear. Germline CDR1 SGHRS, CDR2 YFSETQ. There are 14 residues in the CDR3. V lost 1 base and J 2 bases, leaving 7 bases between the germline ends. CDR3 protein: CASSLSSPYNEQFF. Incomplete CDR3 DNA: TGCGCCAGCAGCTTGTCTTCCCCCTACAATGAG.

Concerning this clone itself: The CDR3 goes on 3 residues after the read ends, and that part is filled in from the germline J gene. The rearrangement uses TRBV12-3 or TRBV12-4 and TRBJ2-3; maybe TRBD1 (6 bases). CDR3 length: 14 residues. Trimming left V 5 bases short and J 3 bases short, with 12 bases between. This CDR3 reads CASSRSRGTDTQYF. CDR3 DNA, as far as it was read: TGTGCCAGCAGTCGTAGCAGGGGAACAGATACG.

For this clone: The read gets to within 3 residues of the CDR3 end, and the germline J gene fills in the rest. This chain connects TRBV20-1 to TRBJ1-2; tentatively, D is TRBD1 (5 bases). The CDR3 loop spans 15 amino acids. Trimming left V 3 bases short and J 0 bases short, with 14 bases between. Germline V lookup: CDR1 DFQATT, CDR2 SNEGSKA (reference sequence). The CDR3 sequence: CSASGSGGANYGYTF. The sequenced CDR3 bases are TGCAGTGCTAGCGGTTCGGGGGGAGCTAACTATGGC.

Regarding this clone: Coverage ceases 3 residues before the CDR3 finishes, and the germline J gene fills in the end. The chain combines TRBV7-9 with TRBJ2-5; 7 bases agree with TRBD1. The V gene end was trimmed by 1 base and the J gene end by 5 bases; junction bases not matched to a gene: 7. Germline V gene data show CDR1 as SEHNR and CDR2 as FQNEAQ (reference sequence). This CDR3 contains 15 residues. CDR3: CASSLGATGKETQYF. Incomplete CDR3 DNA: TGTGCCAGCAGCTTAGGGGCGACAGGGAAGGAGACC.

To note about this clone: The read terminates 3 residues before the CDR3 end, so the remaining end is supplied by the germline J gene. The gene calls are TRBV7-9 and TRBJ1-5, with 9 bases fitting TRBD1. This CDR3 has 15 amino acids. V shed 1 base and J 6 bases; nucleotides not matched to a gene: 4. Germline V gene sequence: CDR1 SEHNR, CDR2 FQNEAQ (reference sequence). Partial CDR3 DNA: TGTGCCAGCAGCTTAGGTGTGGACAGGGGTCAGCCC. Amino acid sequence: CASSLGVDRGQP. The CDR3 in its entirety is CASSLGVDRGQPQHF. Full variable domain (outside the CDR3, taken from reference TRBV7-9 and TRBJ1-5): DTGVSQNPRHKITKRGQNVTFRCDPISEHNRLYWYRQTLGQGPEFLTYFQNEAQLEKSRLLSDRFSAERPKGSFSTLEIQRTEQGDSAMYLCASSLGVDRGQPQHFGDGTRLSIL.

As for this clone: The read ends 3 residues early relative to the CDR3; the germline J gene fills the gap. This chain links TRBV10-3 with TRBJ1-2; weak D call: TRBD1 (6 bases). This CDR3 is built from 12 residues. CDR1 is ENHRY, CDR2 SYGVKD, per germline. CDR3 bases read: TGTGCCATCAAGTGGGGGCAGGAGGGC. This encodes CAIKWGQEG. The whole CDR3 protein reads CAIKWGQEGYTF.

Concerning this clone: Sequencing ends 3 residues short of the CDR3 end; the germline J gene provides the rest. The chain carries TRBV5-1 and TRBJ2-3; 11 bases are shared with TRBD1. The germline gives CDR1 SGHRS, CDR2 YFSETQ. The V gene end was trimmed by 4 bases and the J gene end by 5 bases; junction bases not matched to a gene: 6. The CDR3 is made up of 15 amino acids. The CDR3 loop is CASSADRGRGDTQYF. The part of the CDR3 DNA that was read is TGCGCCAGCAGCGCGGACAGGGGGCGGGGAGATACG.